What follows are 22 T cell receptor beta chains derived from one specimen sequenced in a study of control samples from healthy donors and cancer patients (dated by TCRdb to about 2020). The receptor library was made with the immunoSEQ multiplex PCR assay. TCRdb limited this immuneACCESS table to in-frame rearrangements with V and J called. A share of clones is missing; checked studies link under half to unresolved V genes, and the rest is unexplained. This sample comprises roughly 80,000 clones, nearly 90% of them detected only once. Around 5.7% of the sample goes to the ten largest clones. The sequencing sample was made of blood. These TCRs come from a woman aged 45-59 years in good health.

The rearrangement joins TRBV27 to TRBJ1-4; D gene ambiguous. Trimming stripped 2 bases from V and 4 bases from J, with 8 bases between. Germline V lookup: CDR1 MNHEY, CDR2 SMNVEV (reference sequence). This CDR3 is 14 amino acids long. Written as DNA, the CDR3 is TGTGCCAGCAGTTTACGAGGACTTAATGAAAAACTGTTTTTT. It yields the protein CASSLRGLNEKLFF.

The chain recombines TRBV2 with TRBJ1-2; weak D call: TRBD1 (5 bases). Germline lookup yields CDR1 SNHLY and CDR2 FYNNEI. The length of the CDR3 is 13 residues. Deletions cut 6 bases from V and 1 base from J, with 9 bases between. CDR3 in amino acids: CASSPQGNYGYTF. CDR3 DNA sequence: TGTGCCAGCAGCCCTCAGGGTAACTATGGCTACACCTTC.

This rearrangement joins TRBV7-9 to TRBJ1-2; D is unresolved. The V end lost 3 bases, the J end lost 6 bases, and 29 bases lay between the germline ends. Germline assignment: CDR1 SEHNR and CDR2 FQNEAQ (reference sequence). This CDR3 has 19 residues. CDR3 DNA sequence: TGTGCCAGCAGCTTTAAGAAATCGACTCTTGACGGCGAACGTGATGGCTACACCTTC. Protein product: CASSFKKSTLDGERDGYTF.

This chain links TRBV3-1 (or the pseudogene TRBV3-2) with TRBJ1-6; no firm D call. The CDR3 spans 14 residues. Germline V gene data show CDR1 as LGHDT and CDR2 as YNNKEL (reference sequence). The ends were cut back, 0 bases at V and 10 bases at J, with 10 bases in the middle. The CDR3 DNA sequence: TGTGCCAGCAGCCAAGATCGGTTCGGGTCACCCCTCCACTTT. It yields the protein CASSQDRFGSPLHF.

V is TRBV5-5 and J is TRBJ2-2; D ambiguous. CDR3 length: 13 residues. Germline CDR1 reads SGHKS; CDR2 reads YYEKEE (reference sequence). V was cut by 4 bases and J by 3 bases, with 7 bases left in between. The CDR3 is CASSPPHTGELFF. DNA of the CDR3: TGTGCCAGCAGCCCCCCCCACACCGGGGAGCTGTTTTTT.

V gene TRBV24-1 combines with J gene TRBJ2-5, with D perhaps being TRBD1 or TRBD2 (5 bases each). The ends were cut back, 3 bases at V and 4 bases at J, with 14 bases in the middle. This CDR3 is built from 15 residues. Looked up from germline, CDR1 is KGHDR and CDR2 is SFDVKD. The CDR3 region has the DNA TGTGCCACCAGTGATGGCAGGGTAGGGAGAGAGACCCAGTACTTC. Amino acids: CATSDGRVGRETQYF.

The genes are TRBV4-1 and TRBJ2-3; TRBD2 might be the D (7 bases). The CDR3 covers 16 residues. The V gene's germline CDR1 is MGHRA and CDR2 YSYEKL. Trimming removed 0 bases at V and 6 bases at J, with 16 bases between. The CDR3 loop reads CASSQDRSGGADTQYF. CDR3 coding DNA: TGCGCCAGCAGCCAAGACCGATCTGGGGGGGCCGATACGCAGTATTTT.

The chain employs TRBV5-4 and TRBJ1-4, with D hard to call. Germline loops: CDR1 SGHNT, CDR2 YYREEE (reference sequence). The V and J ends lost 2 bases and 4 bases respectively, with 12 bases between them. This CDR3 has 15 amino acids. CDR3 sequence (DNA): TGTGCCAGCAGCTTTATGGGTGGTGGTAATGAAAAACTGTTTTTT. It codes for CASSFMGGGNEKLFF.

J is TRBJ2-1 and V is TRBV7-6, with TRBD1 identical over 7 bases. CDR1 is SGHVS, CDR2 FNYEAQ, per germline. This CDR3 has 14 amino acids. V lost 1 base, J lost 6 bases, and 3 bases stayed unmatched. CDR3 DNA sequence: TGTGCCAGCAGCTTAGACAGGGGAGCCAATGAGCAGTTCTTC. It translates to CASSLDRGANEQFF.

The chain couples TRBV5-1 to TRBJ2-2, with D possibly called TRBD1 or TRBD2 (6 bases each). The CDR3 runs 15 residues. Germline V gives CDR1 SGHRS, CDR2 YFSETQ. Trimming stripped 0 bases from V and 4 bases from J, with 10 bases between. The CDR3 DNA reads as TGCGCCAGCAGCTTGGCGGGGGCCTTCACCGGGGAGCTGTTTTTT. Translating gives CASSLAGAFTGELFF.

The rearrangement uses TRBV21-1 and TRBJ1-4; the table's D call of TRBD1 was not tested on the DNA. TRBV21-1 is deemed a pseudogene. The CDR3 contains 12 residues. As DNA, the CDR3 is TGTGCCAGCAGGCCTCCGACAGGGGCGGCCCCTTTT. This encodes CASRPPTGAAPF.

The V gene is TRBV5-5, the J gene TRBJ1-1; the D is unclear. The CDR3 contains 14 residues. Trimming pared 1 base from V and 5 bases from J, leaving 12 bases between. Germline lookup yields CDR1 SGHKS and CDR2 YYEKEE (reference sequence). Here the CDR3 DNA reads TGTGCCAGCAGCTTGTTGGGTGGTAGTACTGAAGCTTTCTTT. Encoded protein: CASSLLGGSTEAFF.

This chain connects TRBV30 to TRBJ2-4; no firm D call. The length of the CDR3 is 13 residues. V lost 1 base and J 9 bases, leaving 13 bases between the germline ends. Germline-derived CDR1 and CDR2 are GTSNPN and SVGIG (reference sequence). DNA of the CDR3: TGTGCCTGGAGTGAGAACACCCCCGGCATTCAGTACTTC. Translation: CAWSENTPGIQYF.

This clone was found once. The chain links TRBV21-1 to TRBJ1-2; TRBD1, the table's D call, lacks a check against the DNA. TRBV21-1 is recorded as a pseudogene. CDR3 length: 13 residues. CDR3 amino acids: CASSNGTPYGYTF. In nucleotides, the CDR3 is TGTGCCAGCAGCAACGGGACACCCTATGGCTACACCTTC.

This clone was observed a few times. The chain has TRBV3-1 (or the pseudogene TRBV3-2) and TRBJ1-5, with D possibly being TRBD1 (5 bases). Germline lookup yields CDR1 LGHDT and CDR2 YNNKEL (reference sequence). This CDR3 is 16 amino acids long. The ends were cut back, 1 base at V and 7 bases at J, with 17 bases in the middle. The CDR3 DNA reads as TGTGCCAGCAGCCAAGGTCGACAGAGGGTCCCCCAGCCCCAGCATTTT. Translating gives CASSQGRQRVPQPQHF.

To note about this clone: The same CDR3 arises from other DNA sequences in this sample as well. This chain connects TRBV20-1 to TRBJ2-7; 7 positions agree with TRBD1. Losses at the gene ends were 6 bases for V and 3 bases for J; bases not matched to a gene: 2. From germline, CDR1 is DFQATT and CDR2 SNEGSKA (reference sequence). This CDR3 is built from 11 residues. The CDR3 loop reads CSARDSYEQYF. The CDR3, as DNA: TGCAGTGCGAGGGACAGCTACGAGCAGTACTTC.

The J gene is TRBJ2-3, the V gene TRBV5-1, with D unclear. CDR1 is SGHRS, CDR2 YFSETQ, per germline. The CDR3 runs to 14 residues. The ends were cut back, 4 bases at V and 6 bases at J, with 15 bases in the middle. The CDR3 region has the DNA TGCGCCAGCAGCCTTGGAACTATGGGGGATACGCAGTATTTT. It is translated as CASSLGTMGDTQYF. The full variable domain, rest sourced from reference TRBV5-1 and TRBJ2-3, is KAGVTQTPRYLIKTRGQQVTLSCSPISGHRSVSWYQQTPGQGLQFLFEYFSETQRNKGNFPGRFSGRQFSNSRSEMNVSTLELGDSALYLCASSLGTMGDTQYFGPGTRLTVL.

The chain is built from TRBV2 and TRBJ1-1; possibly TRBD1 for D (6 bases). Germline loops: CDR1 SNHLY, CDR2 FYNNEI. The CDR3 has 15 residues. The germline V and J ends were trimmed by 8 bases and 0 bases, with 16 bases remaining between them. This CDR3 is CASAFGTIMNTEAFF. As DNA, the CDR3 is TGTGCCAGCGCATTTGGGACAATCATGAACACTGAAGCTTTCTTT.

The chain employs TRBV10-3 and TRBJ1-1; the D gene is possibly TRBD1 (5 bases). Trimming stripped 4 bases from V and 4 bases from J, with 13 bases between. Germline V gene lookup returns CDR1 ENHRY and CDR2 SYGVKD. The CDR3 spans 14 residues. DNA of the CDR3: TGTGCCATCAGTGGACGGGACTCAATCACTGAAGCTTTCTTT. This gives the protein CAISGRDSITEAFF.

The chain carries TRBV2 and TRBJ1-4; D remains ambiguous. The V end was cut by 0 bases, the J end by 4 bases, with 6 bases between. CDR3 length: 14 residues. Germline V gives CDR1 SNHLY, CDR2 FYNNEI. The CDR3 loop is CASSEALSNEKLFF. As DNA, the CDR3 is TGTGCCAGCAGTGAAGCACTGAGTAATGAAAAACTGTTTTTT.

The chain is built from TRBV7-8 and TRBJ1-1; D is uncertain. Trimming shortened V by 11 bases and J by 0 bases, and 13 bases separated the two germline ends. Germline V gives CDR1 SGHVS, CDR2 FQNEAQ. CDR3 length: 13 amino acids. The CDR3 coding sequence is TGTGCCTCCCTGAGGCAGTTGAACACTGAAGCTTTCTTT. This encodes CASLRQLNTEAFF.

CDR3 DNA sequence: TGTGCCAGCAGCGAACTAGCGGGGTACACCGGGGAGCTGTTTTTT. Its protein product is CASSELAGYTGELFF. The chain couples TRBV9 to TRBJ2-2; 10 nucleotides line up with TRBD2. Germline values: CDR1 SGDLS, CDR2 YYNGEE. Trimming removed 3 bases from V and 3 bases from J; junction bases left unmatched: 2. The CDR3 has 15 amino acids.